This TCR beta chain was recorded in a study of blood T cell repertoires in COVID-19. Study-wide background: COVID-19 samples collected from the United States, Italy and Spain covered acute and convalescent phases. T cells, B-cell-depleted T cells, or PBMCs supplied cDNA or gDNA.

Per the original methods: Amplified reference gene primers provided the basis for estimating nucleated cell counts. TCRdb's table, derived via immunoSEQ multiplex PCR, lists solely in-frame clones and lacks some. V, J and clone size derive from that table, while D and trimming were established from the DNA sequence. The profile shows about 200,000 clones, approximately 86% of them singletons. V trimming: 3 bases; J trimming: 4 bases; junction bases outside the gene matches: 5. The germline CDR1 and CDR2 sequences are LGHDT and YNNKEL (reference sequence). The CDR3 consists of 15 residues. The sequence came from a man aged 55 to 70 with acute or convalescent COVID-19. The genes are TRBV3-1 (or the pseudogene TRBV3-2) and TRBJ2-5, with TRBD2 matching over 10 bases. The material sequenced was peripheral blood. The CDR3 sequence is CASSHGAGGGETQYF. CDR3 nucleotides: TGTGCCAGCAGCCACGGAGCGGGGGGGGGAGAGACCCAGTACTTC.